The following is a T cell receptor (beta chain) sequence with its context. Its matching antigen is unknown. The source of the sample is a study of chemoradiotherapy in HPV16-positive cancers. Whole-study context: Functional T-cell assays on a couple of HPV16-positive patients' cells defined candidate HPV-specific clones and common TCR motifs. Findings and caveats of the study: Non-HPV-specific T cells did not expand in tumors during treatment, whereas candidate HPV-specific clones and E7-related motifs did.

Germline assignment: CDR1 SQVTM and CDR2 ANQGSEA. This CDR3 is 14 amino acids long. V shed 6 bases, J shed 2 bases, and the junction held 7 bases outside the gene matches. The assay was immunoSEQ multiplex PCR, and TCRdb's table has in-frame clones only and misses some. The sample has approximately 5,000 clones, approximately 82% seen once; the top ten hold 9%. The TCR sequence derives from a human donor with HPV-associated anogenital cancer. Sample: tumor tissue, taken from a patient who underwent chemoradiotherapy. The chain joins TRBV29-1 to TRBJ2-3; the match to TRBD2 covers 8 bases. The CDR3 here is CSVGAGAPTDTQYF. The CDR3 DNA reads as TGCAGCGTAGGAGCGGGGGCGCCCACAGATACGCAGTATTTT.